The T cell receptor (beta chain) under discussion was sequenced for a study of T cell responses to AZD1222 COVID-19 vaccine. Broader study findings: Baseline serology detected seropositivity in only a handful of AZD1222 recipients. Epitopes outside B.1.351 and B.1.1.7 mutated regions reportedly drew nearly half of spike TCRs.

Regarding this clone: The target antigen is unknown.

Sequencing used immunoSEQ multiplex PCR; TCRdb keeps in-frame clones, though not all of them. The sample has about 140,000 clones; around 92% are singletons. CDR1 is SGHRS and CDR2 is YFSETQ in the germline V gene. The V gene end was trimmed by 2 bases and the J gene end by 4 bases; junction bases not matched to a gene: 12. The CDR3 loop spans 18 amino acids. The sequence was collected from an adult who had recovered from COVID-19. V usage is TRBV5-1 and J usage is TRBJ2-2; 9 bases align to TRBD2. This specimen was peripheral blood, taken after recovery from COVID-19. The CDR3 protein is CASSFSNLSGRVTGELFF. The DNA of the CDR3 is TGCGCCAGCAGCTTCTCCAACCTTAGCGGGAGAGTCACCGGGGAGCTGTTTTTT.